This TCR beta chain appears in the sequencing data of a study of control samples from healthy donors and cancer patients. The V gene end was trimmed by 7 bases and the J gene end by 4 bases; junction bases not matched to a gene: 8. Germline loops: CDR1 SGHRS, CDR2 YFSETQ. This CDR3 has 15 residues. With respect to this clone: The same CDR3 also results from other DNA sequences found in this sample.

Profiling relied on immunoSEQ multiplex PCR, and the TCRdb table lists in-frame clones only, not all of them. The sample has under 85,000 clones; around 90% are singletons. Material for sequencing was PBMCs. This TCR came from a man aged 60 to 69 with colorectal cancer. This chain links TRBV5-1 with TRBJ2-5; 12 bases line up with TRBD1. The CDR3 coding sequence is TGCGCCAGCTTCAAAGGGACAGGGGGCTTAGAGACCCAGTACTTC. Translating it yields CASFKGTGGLETQYF.